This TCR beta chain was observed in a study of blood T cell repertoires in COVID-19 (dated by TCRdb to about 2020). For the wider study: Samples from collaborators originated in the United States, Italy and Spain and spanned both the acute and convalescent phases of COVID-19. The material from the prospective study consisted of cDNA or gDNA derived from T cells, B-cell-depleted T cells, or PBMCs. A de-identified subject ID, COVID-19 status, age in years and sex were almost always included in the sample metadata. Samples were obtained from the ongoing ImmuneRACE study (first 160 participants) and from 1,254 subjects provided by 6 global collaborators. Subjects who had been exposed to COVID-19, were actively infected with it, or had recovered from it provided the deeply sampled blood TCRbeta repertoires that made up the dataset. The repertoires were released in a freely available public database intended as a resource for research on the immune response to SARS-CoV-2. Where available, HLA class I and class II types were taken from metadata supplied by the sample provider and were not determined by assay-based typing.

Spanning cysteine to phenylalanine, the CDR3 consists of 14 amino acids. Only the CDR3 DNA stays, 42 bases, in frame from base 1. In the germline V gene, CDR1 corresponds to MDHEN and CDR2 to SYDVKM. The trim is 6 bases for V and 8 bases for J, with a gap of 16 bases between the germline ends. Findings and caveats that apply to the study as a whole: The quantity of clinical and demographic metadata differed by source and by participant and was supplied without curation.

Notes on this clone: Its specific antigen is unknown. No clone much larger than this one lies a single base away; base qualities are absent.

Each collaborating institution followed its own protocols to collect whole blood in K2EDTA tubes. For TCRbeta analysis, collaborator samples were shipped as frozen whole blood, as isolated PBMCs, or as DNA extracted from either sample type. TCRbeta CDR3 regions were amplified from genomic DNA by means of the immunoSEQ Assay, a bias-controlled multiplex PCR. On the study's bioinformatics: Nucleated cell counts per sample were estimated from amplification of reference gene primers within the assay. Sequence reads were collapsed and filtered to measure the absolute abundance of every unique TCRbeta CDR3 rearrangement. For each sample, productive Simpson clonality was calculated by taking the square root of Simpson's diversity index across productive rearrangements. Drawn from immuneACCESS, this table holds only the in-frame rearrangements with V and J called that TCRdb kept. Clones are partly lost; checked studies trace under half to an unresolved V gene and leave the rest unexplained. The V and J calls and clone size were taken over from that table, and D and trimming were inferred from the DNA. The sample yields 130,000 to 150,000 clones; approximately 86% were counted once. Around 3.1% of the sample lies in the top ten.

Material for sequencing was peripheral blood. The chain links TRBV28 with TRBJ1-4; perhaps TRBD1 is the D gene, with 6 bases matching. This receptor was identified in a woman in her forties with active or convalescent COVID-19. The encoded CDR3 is CASSVGGVREKLFF. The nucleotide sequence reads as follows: TGTGCCAGCAGCGTAGGGGGGGTGCGGGAAAAACTGTTTTTT.